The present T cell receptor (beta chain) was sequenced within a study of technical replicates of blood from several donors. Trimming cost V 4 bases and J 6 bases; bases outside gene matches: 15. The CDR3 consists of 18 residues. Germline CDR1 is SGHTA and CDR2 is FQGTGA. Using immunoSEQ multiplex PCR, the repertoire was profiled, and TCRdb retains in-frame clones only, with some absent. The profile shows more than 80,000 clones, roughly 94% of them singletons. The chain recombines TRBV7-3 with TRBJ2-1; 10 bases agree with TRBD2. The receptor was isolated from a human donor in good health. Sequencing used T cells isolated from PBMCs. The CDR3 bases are TGTGCCAGCAGCTCCACCCCCCCCGGAGCGGGAGGGATCAATGAGCAGTTCTTC. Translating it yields CASSSTPPGAGGINEQFF.